The 13 T cell receptor beta chains reported below all come from one sample, sequenced in a study of T-cell reconstitution after alpha-beta-depleted transplantation in children. The TCRbeta library incorporated unique molecular identifiers. Each CDR3 protein gets one entry after TCRdb re-called the PCR reads with MiXCR. The sample has a few hundred thousand distinct CDR3 sequences; roughly 11% are singletons. The specimen comprised PBMCs from the stem cell graft donor, sampled from the stem cell graft. Every receptor here comes from a human donor who donated a stem cell graft to a child with acute myeloid leukemia.

J is TRBJ2-3 and V is TRBV20-1, with 7 bases that match TRBD2. Trimming cost V 5 bases and J 2 bases; bases outside gene matches: 4. CDR1 and CDR2 from the germline V gene are DFQATT and SNEGSKA (reference sequence). The CDR3 has 13 residues. The CDR3 is CSAVGLDTDTQYF. CDR3 nucleotide sequence: TGCAGTGCTGTCGGACTAGACACAGATACGCAGTATTTT.

This clonotype was observed a handful of times. The chain couples TRBV7-9 to TRBJ1-6; D remains ambiguous. CDR1 is SEHNR and CDR2 is FQNEAQ in the germline V gene (reference sequence). V dropped 1 base and J dropped 9 bases, with 7 bases sitting between them. The CDR3 contains 13 residues. This CDR3 is CASSLDPSSPLHF. The CDR3 DNA sequence: TGTGCCAGCAGCTTAGATCCCAGTTCACCCCTCCACTTT.

This clonotype was observed a few times. This chain joins TRBV7-2 and TRBJ2-1; the match to TRBD2 covers 8 bases. Germline assignment: CDR1 SGHTA and CDR2 FQGNSA. V gave up 2 bases and J gave up 0 bases; unmatched junction bases: 6. The CDR3 loop spans 17 amino acids. CDR3 in amino acids: CASSLLPGGSSYNEQFF. For the CDR3, the DNA is TGTGCCAGCAGCTTACTCCCGGGAGGGAGCTCCTACAATGAGCAGTTCTTC.

At least ten counts were recorded for this clonotype. The chain carries TRBV5-1 and TRBJ2-2, with 9 bases that match TRBD1. The germline CDR1 and CDR2 sequences are SGHRS and YFSETQ. V lost 4 bases, J lost 5 bases, and 12 bases stayed unmatched. The CDR3 totals 17 residues. CDR3 sequence reads: CASSAGQGTTSTGELFF. CDR3 in DNA: TGCGCCAGCAGCGCAGGACAGGGGACCACCTCTACCGGGGAGCTGTTTTTT.

This clonotype has a count of ten or more. This chain joins TRBV29-1 and TRBJ2-1; D is ambiguous. Trimming left V 4 bases short and J 4 bases short, with 5 bases between. The CDR3 runs to 11 residues. Germline CDR1 and CDR2: SQVTM and ANQGSEA. The CDR3 DNA sequence: TGCAGCGTTGTTGGATACAATGAGCAGTTCTTC. This encodes CSVVGYNEQFF.

The chain combines TRBV15 with TRBJ1-1, with TRBD1 matching over 7 bases. Trimming took 9 bases from V and 0 from J; bases not matched to a gene: 4. CDR3 length: 13 amino acids. Per germline, CDR1 LNHNV and CDR2 YYDKDF (reference sequence). Written as DNA, the CDR3 is TGTGCCACTAAACAGGGGTTGAACACTGAAGCTTTCTTT. Amino acid sequence: CATKQGLNTEAFF.

This clonotype has a handful of counts. V usage is TRBV6-5 and J usage is TRBJ2-5, with 9 bases aligning to TRBD1. Trimming removed 2 bases from V and 6 bases from J; junction bases left unmatched: 4. CDR1 MNHEY and CDR2 SVGAGI come from the germline V gene. The CDR3 sequence is 14 residues long. CDR3 DNA sequence: TGTGCCAGCAGTTACAAAGGACAGGGGAAGACCCAGTACTTC. It codes for CASSYKGQGKTQYF.

In its sample, this clonotype was seen many times. V and J are TRBV3-1 and TRBJ2-3; a possible D gene is TRBD2 (7 bases). This CDR3 is 14 amino acids long. V lost 4 bases and J 4 bases, leaving 12 bases between the germline ends. Germline CDR1 is LGHDT and CDR2 is YNNKEL (reference sequence). CDR3: CASSLGGAADTQYF. The CDR3, as DNA: TGTGCCAGCAGCCTAGGGGGGGCCGCAGATACGCAGTATTTT.

This rearrangement joins TRBV5-6 to TRBJ2-5; the D gene is possibly TRBD2 (5 bases). Trimming took off 6 bases at V and 4 bases at J, with 19 bases between the two ends. The CDR3 sequence is 15 residues long. CDR1 and CDR2 (germline): SGHDT, YYEEEE. CDR3 loop: CASNPRWERGETQYF. The CDR3 DNA sequence: TGTGCCAGCAACCCCCGGTGGGAGCGAGGAGAGACCCAGTACTTC.

This clonotype occurred a few times. The chain combines TRBV12-3 or TRBV12-4 with TRBJ1-5, with D uncertain. CDR3 size: 16 residues. V was cut by 4 bases and J by 0 bases, with 13 bases left in between. Here the CDR3 reads CASSSWAGNSNQPQHF. As DNA, the CDR3 is TGTGCCAGCAGTTCGTGGGCGGGAAATAGCAATCAGCCCCAGCATTTT.

CDR3 protein: CASSVAIDRRDTGELFF. The CDR3 DNA reads as TGTGCCAGCAGCGTAGCTATTGATCGGCGGGACACCGGGGAGCTGTTTTTT. The genes are TRBV9 and TRBJ2-2; TRBD2 might be the D (5 bases). Trimming took off 0 bases at V and 3 bases at J, with 15 bases between the two ends. This CDR3 spans 17 amino acids. CDR1 and CDR2 (germline): SGDLS, YYNGEE.

This chain joins TRBV5-1 and TRBJ2-1, with 7 bases lining up with TRBD2. The length of the CDR3 is 14 residues. J gave up 6 bases and V 4 bases, and 7 bases lay outside the gene matches. CDR1 and CDR2 from the germline V gene are SGHRS and YFSETQ. The CDR3 reads CASSQAGFGNEQFF. DNA for the CDR3: TGCGCCAGCAGCCAAGCGGGATTTGGCAATGAGCAGTTCTTC. Full variable domain (outside the CDR3, taken from reference TRBV5-1 and TRBJ2-1): KAGVTQTPRYLIKTRGQQVTLSCSPISGHRSVSWYQQTPGQGLQFLFEYFSETQRNKGNFPGRFSGRQFSNSRSEMNVSTLELGDSALYLCASSQAGFGNEQFFGPGTRLTVL.

This clonotype came up many times. The V gene is TRBV7-9, the J gene TRBJ2-3; D is uncertain. The CDR3 has 15 residues. The germline V gene encodes CDR1 SEHNR and CDR2 FQNEAQ (reference sequence). V was shortened by 3 bases and J by 2 bases, with 12 bases between the two germline ends. DNA of the CDR3: TGTGCCAGCAGCTTGGACCTGCACACCACAGATACGCAGTATTTT. Amino acid sequence: CASSLDLHTTDTQYF.